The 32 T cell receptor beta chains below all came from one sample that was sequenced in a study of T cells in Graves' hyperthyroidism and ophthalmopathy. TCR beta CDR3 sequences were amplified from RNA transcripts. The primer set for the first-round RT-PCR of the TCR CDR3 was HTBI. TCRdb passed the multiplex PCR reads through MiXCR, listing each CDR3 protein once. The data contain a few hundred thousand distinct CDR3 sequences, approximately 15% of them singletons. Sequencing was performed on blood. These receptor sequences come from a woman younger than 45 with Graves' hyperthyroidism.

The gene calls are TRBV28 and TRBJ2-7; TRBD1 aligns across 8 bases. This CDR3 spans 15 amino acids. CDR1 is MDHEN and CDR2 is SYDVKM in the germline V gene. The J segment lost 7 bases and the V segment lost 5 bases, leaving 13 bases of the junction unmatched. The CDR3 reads CASSDPGTGGWEQYF. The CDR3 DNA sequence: TGTGCCAGCAGTGACCCCGGGACAGGAGGTTGGGAGCAGTACTTC. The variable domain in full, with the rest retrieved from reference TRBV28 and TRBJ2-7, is DVKVTQSSRYLVKRTGEKVFLECVQDMDHENMFWYRQDPGLGLRLIYFSYDVKMKEKGDIPEGYSVSREKKERFSLILESASTNQTSMYLCASSDPGTGGWEQYFGPGTRLTVT.

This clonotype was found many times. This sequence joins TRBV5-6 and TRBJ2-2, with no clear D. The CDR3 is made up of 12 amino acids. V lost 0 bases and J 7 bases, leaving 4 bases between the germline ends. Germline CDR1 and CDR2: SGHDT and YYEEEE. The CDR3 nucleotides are TGTGCCAGCAGCTTGGAGTTCGGGGAGCTGTTTTTT. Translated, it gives CASSLEFGELFF.

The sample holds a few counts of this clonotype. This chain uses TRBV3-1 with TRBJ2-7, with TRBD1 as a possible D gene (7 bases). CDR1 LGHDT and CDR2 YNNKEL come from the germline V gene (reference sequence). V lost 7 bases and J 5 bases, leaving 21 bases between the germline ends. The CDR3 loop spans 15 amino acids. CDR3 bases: TGTGCCAGCACCCCTCGACAGGGAGGCTTCGACGAGCAGTACTTC. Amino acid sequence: CASTPRQGGFDEQYF.

Written as DNA, the CDR3 is TGCGCCAGCAGCTTGGTACAGGGGGCTGCTGAAGCTTTCTTT. It codes for CASSLVQGAAEAFF. The J gene is TRBJ1-1, the V gene TRBV5-1, with 9 positions matching TRBD1. J lost 6 bases, V lost 0 bases, and 3 bases had no gene match. CDR3 size: 14 residues. Germline V CDR1 and CDR2: SGHRS, YFSETQ.

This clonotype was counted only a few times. The CDR3 here is CASRLEISYEQYF. For the CDR3, the DNA is TGCGCCAGCAGATTAGAGATCAGCTACGAGCAGTACTTC. V and J are TRBV5-1 and TRBJ2-7; D not resolved. This CDR3 comprises 13 residues. Trimming cost V 5 bases and J 3 bases, with 12 bases left between them. CDR1 is SGHRS, CDR2 YFSETQ, per germline. The variable domain in full, with the rest retrieved from reference TRBV5-1 and TRBJ2-7, is KAGVTQTPRYLIKTRGQQVTLSCSPISGHRSVSWYQQTPGQGLQFLFEYFSETQRNKGNFPGRFSGRQFSNSRSEMNVSTLELGDSALYLCASRLEISYEQYFGPGTRLTVT.

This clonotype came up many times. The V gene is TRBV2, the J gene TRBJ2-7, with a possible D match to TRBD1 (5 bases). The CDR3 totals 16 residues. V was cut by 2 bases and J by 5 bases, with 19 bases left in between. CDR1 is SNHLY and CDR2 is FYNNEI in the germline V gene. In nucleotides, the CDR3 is TGTGCCAGCAGTGAATGGGCAGGGTTAGAAGGGGACGAGCAGTACTTC. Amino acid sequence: CASSEWAGLEGDEQYF.

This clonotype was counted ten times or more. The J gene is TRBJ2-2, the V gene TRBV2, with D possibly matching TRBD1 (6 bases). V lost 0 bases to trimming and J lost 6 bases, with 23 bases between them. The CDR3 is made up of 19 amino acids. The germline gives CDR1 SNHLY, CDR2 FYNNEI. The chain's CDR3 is CASSEALRRTAGAPGELFF. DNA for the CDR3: TGTGCCAGCAGTGAAGCGCTTCGGCGGACAGCCGGGGCTCCCGGGGAGCTGTTTTTT.

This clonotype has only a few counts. The CDR3 DNA follows: TGTGCCAGCAGTGGACAGGGGGCGAATCAGCCCCAGCATTTT. This gives the protein CASSGQGANQPQHF. This sequence joins TRBV6-2 or TRBV6-3 and TRBJ1-5; 11 bases fit TRBD1. The CDR3 contains 14 residues. Germline CDR1 MNHEY, CDR2 SVGEGT. J lost 4 bases, V lost 5 bases, and 1 base had no gene match.

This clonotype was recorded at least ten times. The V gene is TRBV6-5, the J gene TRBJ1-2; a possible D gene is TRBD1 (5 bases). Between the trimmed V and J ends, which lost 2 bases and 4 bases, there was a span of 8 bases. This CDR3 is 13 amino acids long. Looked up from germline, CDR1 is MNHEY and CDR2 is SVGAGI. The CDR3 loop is CASSYLRAYGYTF. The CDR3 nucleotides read TGTGCCAGCAGTTACCTCAGGGCCTATGGCTACACCTTC.

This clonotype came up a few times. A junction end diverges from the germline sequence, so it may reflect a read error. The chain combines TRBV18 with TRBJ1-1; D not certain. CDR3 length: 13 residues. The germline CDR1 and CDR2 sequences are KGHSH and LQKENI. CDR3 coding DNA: TGTGCCAGCTCACCCGGGCCGAACACTGGAGCTTTCTTT. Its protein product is CASSPGPNTGAFF.

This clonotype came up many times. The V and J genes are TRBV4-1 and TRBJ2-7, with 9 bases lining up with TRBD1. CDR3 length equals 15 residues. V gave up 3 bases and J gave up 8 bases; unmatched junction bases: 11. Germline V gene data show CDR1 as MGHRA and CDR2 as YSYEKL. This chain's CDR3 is CASSHPQGAYEQQYF. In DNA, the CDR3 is TGCGCCAGCAGCCACCCACAGGGGGCCTACGAGCAGCAGTACTTC.

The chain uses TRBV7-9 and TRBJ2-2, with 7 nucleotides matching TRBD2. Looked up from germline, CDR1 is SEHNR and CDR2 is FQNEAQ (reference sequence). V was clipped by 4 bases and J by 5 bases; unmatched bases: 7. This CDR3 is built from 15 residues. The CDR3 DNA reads TGTGCCAGCAGCTGGCTAGCGGTTCAAACCGGGGAGCTGTTTTTT. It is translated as CASSWLAVQTGELFF.

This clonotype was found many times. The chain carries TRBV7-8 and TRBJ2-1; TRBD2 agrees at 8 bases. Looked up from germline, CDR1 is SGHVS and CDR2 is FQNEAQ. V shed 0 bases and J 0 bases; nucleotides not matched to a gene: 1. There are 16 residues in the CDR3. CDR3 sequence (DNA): TGTGCCAGCAGCTTAGCGCTAGCGGGCTCCTACAATGAGCAGTTCTTC. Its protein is CASSLALAGSYNEQFF.

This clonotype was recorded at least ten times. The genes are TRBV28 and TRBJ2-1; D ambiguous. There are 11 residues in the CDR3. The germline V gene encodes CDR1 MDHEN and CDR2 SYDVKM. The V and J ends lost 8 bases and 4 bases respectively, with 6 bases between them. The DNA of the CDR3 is TGTGCCAGCTGGTCATACAATGAGCAGTTCTTC. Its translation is CASWSYNEQFF. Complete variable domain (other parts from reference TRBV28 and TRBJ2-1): DVKVTQSSRYLVKRTGEKVFLECVQDMDHENMFWYRQDPGLGLRLIYFSYDVKMKEKGDIPEGYSVSREKKERFSLILESASTNQTSMYLCASWSYNEQFFGPGTRLTVL.

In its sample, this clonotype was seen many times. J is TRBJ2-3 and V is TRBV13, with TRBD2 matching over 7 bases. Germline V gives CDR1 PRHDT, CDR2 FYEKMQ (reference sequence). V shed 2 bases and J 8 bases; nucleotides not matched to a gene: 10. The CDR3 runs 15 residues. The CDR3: CASSLTAGPASTQYF. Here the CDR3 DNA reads TGTGCCAGCAGCTTAACAGCGGGACCTGCAAGTACGCAGTATTTT.

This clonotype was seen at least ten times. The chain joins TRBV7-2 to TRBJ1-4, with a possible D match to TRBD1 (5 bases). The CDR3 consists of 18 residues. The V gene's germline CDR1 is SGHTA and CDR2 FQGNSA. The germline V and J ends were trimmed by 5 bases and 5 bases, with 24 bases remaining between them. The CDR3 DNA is TGTGCCAGCAGCCCCATCCCATCCCTGGGGACGGCGAATGAAAAACTGTTTTTT. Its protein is CASSPIPSLGTANEKLFF.

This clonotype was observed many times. CDR3 loop: CASSRSNNEQFF. For the CDR3, the DNA is TGTGCCAGCAGCCGCAGTAACAATGAGCAGTTCTTC. V and J are TRBV6-1 and TRBJ2-1; D unclear. The germline V gene has CDR1 MNHNS and CDR2 SASEGT. The CDR3 contains 12 residues. The V and J ends lost 6 bases and 5 bases respectively, with 8 bases between them.

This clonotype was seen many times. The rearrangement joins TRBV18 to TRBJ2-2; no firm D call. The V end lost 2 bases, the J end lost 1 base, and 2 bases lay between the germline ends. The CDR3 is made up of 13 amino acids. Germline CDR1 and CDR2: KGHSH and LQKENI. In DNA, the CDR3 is TGTGCCAGCTCACCAAAGAACACCGGGGAGCTGTTTTTT. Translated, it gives CASSPKNTGELFF.

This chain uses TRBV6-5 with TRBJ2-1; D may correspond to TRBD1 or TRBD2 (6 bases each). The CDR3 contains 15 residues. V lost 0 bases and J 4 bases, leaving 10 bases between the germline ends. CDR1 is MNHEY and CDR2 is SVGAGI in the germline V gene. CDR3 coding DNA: TGTGCCAGCAGTTACTCGAGGGGGGAGTACAATGAGCAGTTCTTC. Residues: CASSYSRGEYNEQFF.

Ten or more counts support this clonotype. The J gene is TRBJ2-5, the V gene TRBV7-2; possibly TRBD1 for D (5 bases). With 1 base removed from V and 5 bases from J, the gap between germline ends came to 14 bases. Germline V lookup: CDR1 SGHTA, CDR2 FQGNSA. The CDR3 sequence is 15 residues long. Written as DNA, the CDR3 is TGTGCCAGCAGCTTAGGCGGCCAGGGCTTGGAGACCCAGTACTTC. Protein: CASSLGGQGLETQYF. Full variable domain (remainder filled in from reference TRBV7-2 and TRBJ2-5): GAGVSQSPSNKVTEKGKDVELRCDPISGHTALYWYRQSLGQGLEFLIYFQGNSAPDKSGLPSDRFSAERTGGSVSTLTIQRTQQEDSAVYLCASSLGGQGLETQYFGPGTRLLVL.

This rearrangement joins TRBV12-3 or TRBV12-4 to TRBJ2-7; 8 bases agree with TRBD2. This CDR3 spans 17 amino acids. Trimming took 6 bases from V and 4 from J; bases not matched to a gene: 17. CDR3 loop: CASSPLYTGTRDYEQYF. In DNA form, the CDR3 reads TGTGCCAGCAGCCCACTATATACCGGGACTAGGGATTACGAGCAGTACTTC.

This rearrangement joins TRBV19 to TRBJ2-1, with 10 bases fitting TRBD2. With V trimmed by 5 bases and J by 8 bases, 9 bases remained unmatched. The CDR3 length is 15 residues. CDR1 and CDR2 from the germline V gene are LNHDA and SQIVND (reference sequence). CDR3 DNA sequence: TGTGCCAGTAGTCCCTCCGGGACTAGCGCGTATGAGCAGTTCTTC. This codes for CASSPSGTSAYEQFF.

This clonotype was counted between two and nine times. The CDR3 DNA sequence: TGTGCCAGCAGCGTAGGAGGGGAAAGACGAGACTATGGCTACACCTTC. It is translated as CASSVGGERRDYGYTF. The V call is TRBV9, the J call TRBJ1-2; tentatively, D is TRBD1 (5 bases). Germline V lookup: CDR1 SGDLS, CDR2 YYNGEE. CDR3 length equals 16 residues. V lost 0 bases and J 3 bases, leaving 15 bases between the germline ends.

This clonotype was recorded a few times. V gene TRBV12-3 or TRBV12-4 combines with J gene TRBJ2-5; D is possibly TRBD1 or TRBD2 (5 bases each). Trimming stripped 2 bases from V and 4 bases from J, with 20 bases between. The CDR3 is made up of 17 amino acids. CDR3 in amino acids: CASSLSSFGGRGETQYF. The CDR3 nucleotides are TGTGCCAGCAGTTTAAGTTCGTTTGGAGGAAGGGGAGAGACCCAGTACTTC.

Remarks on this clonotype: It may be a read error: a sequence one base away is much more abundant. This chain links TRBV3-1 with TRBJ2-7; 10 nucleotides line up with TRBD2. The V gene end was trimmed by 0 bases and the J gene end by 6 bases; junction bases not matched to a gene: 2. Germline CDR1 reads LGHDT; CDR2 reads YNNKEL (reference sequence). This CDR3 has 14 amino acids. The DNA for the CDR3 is TGTGCCAGCAGCCAAGAACTAGCGGGATGCGAGCAGTACTTC. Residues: CASSQELAGCEQYF.

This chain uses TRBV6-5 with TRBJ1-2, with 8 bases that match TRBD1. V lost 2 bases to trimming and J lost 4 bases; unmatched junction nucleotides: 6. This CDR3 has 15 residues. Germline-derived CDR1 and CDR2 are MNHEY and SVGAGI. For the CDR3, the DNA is TGTGCCAGCAGTTACGGGGCAGGGGGCGCCTATGGCTACACCTTC. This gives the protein CASSYGAGGAYGYTF.

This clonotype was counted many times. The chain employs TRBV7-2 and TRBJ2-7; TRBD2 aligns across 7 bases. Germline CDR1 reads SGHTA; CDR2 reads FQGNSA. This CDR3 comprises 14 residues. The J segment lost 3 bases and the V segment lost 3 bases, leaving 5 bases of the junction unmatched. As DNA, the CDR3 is TGTGCCAGCAGCTTGGGTCTAGCGGTCTACGAGCAGTACTTC. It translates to CASSLGLAVYEQYF.

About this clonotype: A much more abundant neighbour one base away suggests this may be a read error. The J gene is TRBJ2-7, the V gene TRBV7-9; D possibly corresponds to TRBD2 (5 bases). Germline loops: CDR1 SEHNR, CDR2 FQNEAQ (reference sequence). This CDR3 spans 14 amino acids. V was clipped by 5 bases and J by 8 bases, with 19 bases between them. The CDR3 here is CASSGGPFISQQYF. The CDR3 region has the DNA TGTGCCAGCAGCGGCGGGCCGTTTATAAGCCAGCAGTACTTC.

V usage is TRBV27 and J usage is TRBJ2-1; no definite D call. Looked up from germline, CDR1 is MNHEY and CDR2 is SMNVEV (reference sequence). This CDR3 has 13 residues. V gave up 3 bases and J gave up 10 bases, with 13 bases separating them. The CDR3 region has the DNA TGTGCCAGCAGTTTTGAGTTTCCTAAGGAGCAGTTCTTC. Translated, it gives CASSFEFPKEQFF.

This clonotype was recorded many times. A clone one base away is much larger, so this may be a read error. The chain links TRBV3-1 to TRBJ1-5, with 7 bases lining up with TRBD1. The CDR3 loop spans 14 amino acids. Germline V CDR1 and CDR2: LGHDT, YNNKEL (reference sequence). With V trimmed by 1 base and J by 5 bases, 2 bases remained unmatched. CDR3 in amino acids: CASSQGTGYQPQHF. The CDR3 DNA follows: TGTGCCAGCAGCCAAGGGACAGGATATCAGCCCCAGCATTTT.

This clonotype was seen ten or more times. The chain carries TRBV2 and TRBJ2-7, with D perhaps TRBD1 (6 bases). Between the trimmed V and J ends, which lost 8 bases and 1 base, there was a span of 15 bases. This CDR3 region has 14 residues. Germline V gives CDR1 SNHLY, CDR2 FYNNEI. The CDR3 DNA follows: TGTGCCAGCGGGGGCCGTGATGCTTCCTACGAGCAGTACTTC. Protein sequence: CASGGRDASYEQYF.

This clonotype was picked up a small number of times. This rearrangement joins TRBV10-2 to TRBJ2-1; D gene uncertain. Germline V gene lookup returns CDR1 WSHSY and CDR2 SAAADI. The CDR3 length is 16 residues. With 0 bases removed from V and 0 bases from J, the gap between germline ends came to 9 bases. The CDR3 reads CASSESYLGSYNEQFF. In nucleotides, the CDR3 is TGCGCCAGCAGTGAGTCCTACCTGGGCTCCTACAATGAGCAGTTCTTC.